This TCR beta chain was captured by sequencing in a study of OX40 agonist ivuxolimab in advanced cancers. Overall study results and limits: Among the nonresponders, some also had low normalized T-cell clonal expansion. Researchers report that CD8+ T cells had, on average, more expanded clones than CD4+.

This table comes from immunoSEQ multiplex PCR, and its TCRdb copy is limited to in-frame clones, with some not included. Of 20,000 or so clones in the sample, more than 70% are singletons; the top ten hold 25% to 30%. Germline-derived CDR1 and CDR2 are SGDLS and YYNGEE. This CDR3 comprises 13 residues. Trimming shortened V by 3 bases and J by 3 bases, and 10 bases separated the two germline ends. Notes on this clone: The antigen remains unidentified.

At baseline, cycle 4 day 1, and cycle 7 day 1, blood was sampled. The starting material was CD4+ or CD8+ T cells sorted from blood, obtained in a trial of the OX40 agonist ivuxolimab. This sequence originates from an adult with an advanced solid tumor such as melanoma, head and neck, liver or kidney cancer. This chain connects TRBV9 to TRBJ2-7, with D hard to call. CDR3 residues: CASSAGAVYEQYF. In DNA form, the CDR3 reads TGTGCCAGCAGCGCAGGAGCTGTCTACGAGCAGTACTTC.